The clone carrying this TCR beta chain showed up just a few times. The data are from a study of Graves' ophthalmopathy and Graves' hyperthyroidism. The germline CDR1 and CDR2 sequences are SGDLS and YYNGEE. V was clipped by 2 bases and J by 4 bases, with 13 bases between them. The CDR3 is 15 amino acids. The authors amplified TCR beta CDR3 regions from RNA transcripts. Following a first-round RT-PCR that used HTBI primers, a second-round multiplex PCR was carried out. TCRdb used MiXCR to reprocess the multiplex PCR reads, holding one entry per CDR3 protein. The sample lists fewer than 650,000 distinct CDR3 sequences; 22% were seen once.

The chain couples TRBV9 to TRBJ1-3; tentative D call: TRBD1 (5 bases). Sequenced sample: peripheral blood. This clonotype was sampled from a woman younger than 30 with stable Graves' hyperthyroidism. Some clones in this sample may be carry-over from other donors' samples. The CDR3 nucleotides are TGTGCCAGCAGCGTCTCCAGAGGGGCAGGAAACACCATATATTTT. This codes for CASSVSRGAGNTIYF.